This T cell receptor beta chain was recorded in a study of identical twins. One entry per CDR3 protein, called by TCRdb with MiXCR from the 5' RACE reads. Among hundreds of thousands of distinct CDR3 sequences, 21% were seen once, and the ten largest hold 4% to 5.5%. V gave up 5 bases and J gave up 0 bases, with 11 bases separating them. The CDR3 covers 14 residues. Germline CDR1 reads SEHNR; CDR2 reads FQNEAQ (reference sequence). These data were likewise used in another study, on T cells expressing NK-cell markers.

The genes are TRBV7-9 and TRBJ2-7; possible D gene TRBD2, 5 bases. The receptor was derived from a woman aged 18-30 years in good health. Sample: PBMCs. As DNA, the CDR3 is TGTGCCAGCAGCCGAGCGGACGACTCCTACGAGCAGTACTTC. This gives the protein CASSRADDSYEQYF.